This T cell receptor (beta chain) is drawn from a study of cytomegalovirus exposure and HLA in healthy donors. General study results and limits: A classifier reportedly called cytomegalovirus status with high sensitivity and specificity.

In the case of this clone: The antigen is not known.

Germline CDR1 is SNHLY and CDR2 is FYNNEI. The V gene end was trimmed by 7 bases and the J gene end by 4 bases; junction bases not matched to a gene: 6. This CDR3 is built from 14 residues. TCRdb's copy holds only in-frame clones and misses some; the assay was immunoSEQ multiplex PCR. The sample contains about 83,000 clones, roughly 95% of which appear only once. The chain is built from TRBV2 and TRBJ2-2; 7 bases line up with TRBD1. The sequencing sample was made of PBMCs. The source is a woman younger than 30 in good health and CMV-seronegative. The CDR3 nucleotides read TGTGCCAGCAAAGAACAGGGGACCACCGGGGAGCTGTTTTTT. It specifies CASKEQGTTGELFF.